This T cell receptor beta chain stems from a study of blood T cell repertoires in COVID-19 (dated by TCRdb to the early 2020s). Regarding the research as a whole: Samples covering the acute and convalescent phases of COVID-19 were provided by collaborators in the United States, Italy and Spain. The prospective study material was composed of cDNA or gDNA derived from T cells, B-cell-depleted T cells, or PBMCs. Samples came from the ongoing ImmuneRACE study (first 160 participants) plus 1,254 subjects from 6 global collaborators. The sample metadata nearly always contained a de-identified subject ID, COVID-19 status, age in years and sex. The dataset comprised deeply sampled blood TCRbeta repertoires from subjects exposed to, actively infected with, or recovered from COVID-19. The repertoires were released in a freely available public database intended as a resource for research on the immune response to SARS-CoV-2. Where available, HLA class I and class II types were taken from metadata supplied by the sample provider and were not determined by assay-based typing. General findings and caveats noted by the study authors: The amount of clinical and demographic metadata varied by source and participant and was provided uncurated.

TCRbeta CDR3 regions were amplified from genomic DNA using the immunoSEQ Assay, a bias-controlled multiplex PCR. The paper's processing steps were these. The number of nucleated cells in each sample was estimated from the amplification of reference gene primers within the assay. To quantify the absolute abundance of each unique TCRbeta CDR3 rearrangement, sequence reads were collapsed and filtered. Productive Simpson clonality was computed per sample as the square root of Simpson's diversity index over productive rearrangements. TCRdb took this table from immuneACCESS and kept in-frame rearrangements with V and J called. Such tables lack part of the clones; where checked against another copy, unresolved V genes explain under half of the gap, and the rest is unexplained. The V and J calls and the clone size are those of that table, but D and trimming were determined from the DNA. The sample table shows about 35,000 clones, and about 87% are seen once. Jointly, the top ten make up 10% of the sample.

About this clone itself: The clone's antigen remains unknown. Base qualities were left out, and no much larger clone turns up one base away.

From the cysteine up to the phenylalanine, the CDR3 has a length of 16 residues. Only the CDR3 DNA is retained, 48 bases long and in frame from the first base. Collaborating institutions collected whole blood in K2EDTA tubes following their own protocols. For TCRbeta analysis, collaborator samples were shipped as frozen whole blood, as isolated PBMCs, or as DNA extracted from either sample type. This receptor chain uses TRBV21-1 and TRBJ2-7; the table gives TRBD2 as D, unverified against the DNA. TRBV21-1 is recorded as a pseudogene. The TCR was taken from a man aged 80 or over with active COVID-19. Sequencing used peripheral blood. The CDR3: CASSKPKRELSYEQYF. DNA sequence: TGTGCCAGCAGCAAGCCCAAGCGGGAGCTCTCCTACGAGCAGTACTTC.